This T cell receptor beta chain came from a study of CD8 T cells in Susac syndrome. It was treatment-naive patients with stable or active relapsing-remitting disease who made up the multiple sclerosis controls. This CDR3 comprises 18 residues. In germline, CDR1 is LGHDT, CDR2 YNNKEL (reference sequence). The V and J ends lost 1 base and 3 bases respectively, with 16 bases between them. RNA amounts of about 0.45 to 1 ug underwent reverse transcription with random hexamers. TCRdb analysed the immunoSEQ multiplex PCR reads with MiXCR anew, one entry per CDR3 protein. The table has 150,000 to 200,000 distinct CDR3 sequences, over 85% seen once; the top ten hold approximately 0.09%.

The sequencing input was CD4+ T cells from PBMCs. The chain couples TRBV3-1 to TRBJ1-6; D not certain. This TCR derives from a human donor with multiple sclerosis. The CDR3 is CASSQGRPDGNYNSPLHF. CDR3 bases: TGTGCCAGCAGCCAAGGGAGACCGGATGGAAACTATAATTCACCCCTCCACTTT.